This paragraph covers one T cell receptor (beta chain) sequence. Its specificity is unknown. The same CDR3 can be traced to other DNA sequences in this sample. This CDR3 has 12 amino acids. V dropped 0 bases and J dropped 7 bases, with 4 bases sitting between them. Data came from immunoSEQ multiplex PCR; TCRdb stores just in-frame clones and leaves some out. Here the sample spans 90,000 to 150,000 clones, around 90% being singletons. This record belongs to a study of T cell responses to AZD1222 COVID-19 vaccine. General study findings and limits: Samples come after the peak T cell response, not at day 14.

Source: peripheral blood, taken on day 0 of AZD1222 vaccination. The J gene is TRBJ1-5, the V gene TRBV12-3 or TRBV12-4, with unresolved D. This clonotype originated in an adult in good health. The CDR3 DNA reads TGTGCCAGCAGTTTAGCGGGACAGCCCCAGCATTTT. Translation: CASSLAGQPQHF.